What follows is one T cell receptor beta chain and its context. Coverage ceases 3 residues before the CDR3 finishes, and the germline J gene fills in the end. The ends lost 6 bases at V and 3 bases at J; junction bases unmatched: 4. The CDR3 is made up of 14 amino acids. The data were obtained in a study of T cells in women clearing cervical HPV infection. Overall study context: For cases, blood was sampled a median 149 days after lesion detection, interquartile range roughly 90 to 210 days.

Generated by immunoSEQ multiplex PCR, the TCRdb table keeps only in-frame clones and is missing some. The repertoire table contains over 25,000 clones. The TCR was taken from a woman between 18 and 75 years old with a cervical HPV16 infection that either progressed to CIN3+ or cleared (not recorded which). The V gene is TRBV12-3 or TRBV12-4, the J gene TRBJ2-2; TRBD1 aligns across 7 bases. Sequenced sample: blood buffy coat. CDR3: CASSPDRHTGELFF. The CDR3 DNA, read in part, is TGTGCCAGCAGCCCGGACAGGCACACCGGGGAG.